The source of this T cell receptor beta chain is a study of blood T cell repertoires in COVID-19. Turning to the study itself: PBMCs, B-cell-depleted T cells, or T cells provided the cDNA or gDNA that made up the material.

The V gene's germline CDR1 is SGDLS and CDR2 YYNGEE. The CDR3 has 17 residues. Trimming cost V 4 bases and J 4 bases, with 21 bases left between them. Authors' analysis steps: Researchers report that nucleated cell counts were estimated from reference gene primer amplification. The repertoire was sequenced with immunoSEQ multiplex PCR; TCRdb's copy has only in-frame clones and lacks some. V and J calls and clone size are copied from that table; D and trimming were computed from the DNA. The data show roughly 250,000 clones, about four fifths seen once. The J gene is TRBJ2-1, the V gene TRBV9, with a possible D match to TRBD2 (6 bases). The sample comprised peripheral blood. The TCR was taken from a man in his forties or fifties with active or convalescent COVID-19. The CDR3 reads CASSPEAGAGFYNEQFF. CDR3 nucleotide sequence: TGTGCCAGCAGCCCCGAGGCTGGGGCGGGATTTTACAATGAGCAGTTCTTC. The full variable domain, rest sourced from reference TRBV9 and TRBJ2-1, is DSGVTQTPKHLITATGQRVTLRCSPRSGDLSVYWYQQSLDQGLQFLIQYYNGEERAKGNILERFSAQQFPDLHSELNLSSLELGDSALYFCASSPEAGAGFYNEQFFGPGTRLTVL.